This T cell receptor beta chain emerged from a study of blood T cell repertoires in COVID-19. Study at large: There were acute and convalescent COVID-19 samples, and they came from the United States, Italy and Spain.

This clone was seen once. Germline loops: CDR1 MNHEY, CDR2 SVGAGI. The CDR3 is made up of 15 amino acids. The trim removed 0 bases at V and 3 bases at J, leaving 4 bases unmatched. Data came from immunoSEQ multiplex PCR; TCRdb stores just in-frame clones and leaves some out. The sample has about 140,000 clones; 82% are singletons. The TCR sequence derives from a woman over 75 with acute or convalescent COVID-19. The specimen was peripheral blood. The V gene is TRBV6-5, the J gene TRBJ1-1, with 7 bases that match TRBD1. CDR3 residues: CASSYSTGEYTEAFF. In DNA, the CDR3 is TGTGCCAGCAGTTACTCCACAGGGGAGTACACTGAAGCTTTCTTT.